The clone carrying this T cell receptor beta chain was seen a handful of times. Its antigen is unidentified. Per the germline V gene, CDR1 is DFQATT and CDR2 is SNEGSKA (reference sequence). CDR3 length equals 14 residues. V dropped 0 bases and J dropped 6 bases, with 13 bases sitting between them. A universal primer site was added by template switching, and unique molecular identifiers were carried by the cDNA. MiXCR, run by TCRdb on the 5' RACE reads, gives a single entry per CDR3 protein. The data show roughly 770,000 distinct CDR3 sequences, about 20% seen once. These data come from a study of identical twins. Overall study findings and caveats: The more abundant beta clonotypes in cord blood had fewer insertions, and memory repertoires did not show this.

The data were also submitted as part of a second study, on T cells expressing NK-cell markers. That paper notes: It is unclear if expanded NKG2C-expressing clones target HCMV antigens.

The sequence derives from a woman aged 18-29 years in good health. Source material: PBMCs. The V and J genes are TRBV20-1 and TRBJ2-3; D may correspond to TRBD1 or TRBD2 (6 bases each). CDR3 in amino acids: CSAREGGPGDTQYF. CDR3 DNA: TGCAGTGCTAGAGAAGGGGGGCCAGGGGATACGCAGTATTTT.